The TCR beta chain described here comes from a study of regulatory T cells in long-lasting Graves disease. Stated time point: persistent/refractory GD, antithyroid drugs over 5 years with positive TRAb. PBMC RNA was the source of the TCR library. CDR3 regions were amplified by Arm-PCR using iRepertoire HTBI primers to build TCR beta libraries. TCRdb reprocessed the multiplex PCR reads with MiXCR, giving one entry per CDR3 protein. Here the sample spans a few hundred thousand distinct CDR3 sequences, approximately 23% being singletons. This clonotype originated in a female donor with Graves disease. The source material was peripheral blood mononuclear cells (PBMCs), sampled when the disease was refractory, from a patient treated with antithyroid drugs.

This CDR3 is CSAREVNSNQPQHF. The CDR3, as DNA: TGCAGTGCTAGAGAAGTTAATAGCAATCAGCCCCAGCATTTT. This sequence joins TRBV20-1 and TRBJ1-5, with D unclear. Trimming cost V 0 bases and J 0 bases, with 6 bases left between them. The CDR3 length is 14 residues. Germline V gene lookup returns CDR1 DFQATT and CDR2 SNEGSKA (reference sequence).